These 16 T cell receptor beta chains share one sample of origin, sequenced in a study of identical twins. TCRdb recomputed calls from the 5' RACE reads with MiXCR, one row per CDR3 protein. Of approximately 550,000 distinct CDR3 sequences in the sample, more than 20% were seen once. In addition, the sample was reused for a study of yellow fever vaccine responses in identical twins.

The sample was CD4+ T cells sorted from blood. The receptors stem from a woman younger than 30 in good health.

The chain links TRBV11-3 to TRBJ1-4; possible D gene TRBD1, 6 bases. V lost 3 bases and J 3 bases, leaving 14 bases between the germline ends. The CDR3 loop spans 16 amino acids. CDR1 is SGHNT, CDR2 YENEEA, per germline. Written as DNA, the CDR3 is TGTGCCAGCAGCTTCCGCGAGGACAGTCCTAATGAAAAACTGTTTTTT. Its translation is CASSFREDSPNEKLFF.

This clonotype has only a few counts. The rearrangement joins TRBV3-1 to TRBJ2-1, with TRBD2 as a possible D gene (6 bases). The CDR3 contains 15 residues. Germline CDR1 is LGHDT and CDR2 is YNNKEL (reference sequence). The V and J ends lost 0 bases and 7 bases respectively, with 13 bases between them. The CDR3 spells CASSQDRGKVNEQFF. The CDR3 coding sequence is TGTGCCAGCAGCCAAGATCGCGGGAAAGTAAATGAGCAGTTCTTC.

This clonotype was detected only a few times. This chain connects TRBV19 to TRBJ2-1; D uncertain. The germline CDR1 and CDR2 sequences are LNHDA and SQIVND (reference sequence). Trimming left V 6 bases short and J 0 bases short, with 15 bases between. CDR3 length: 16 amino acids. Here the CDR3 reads CASRNIAKLSYNEQFF. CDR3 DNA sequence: TGTGCCAGTAGAAACATTGCCAAACTCTCCTACAATGAGCAGTTCTTC.

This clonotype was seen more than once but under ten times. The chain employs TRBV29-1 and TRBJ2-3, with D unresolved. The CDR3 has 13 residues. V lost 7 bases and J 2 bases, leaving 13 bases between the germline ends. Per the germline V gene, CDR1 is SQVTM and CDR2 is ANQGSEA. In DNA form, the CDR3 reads TGCAGCGCCATTAAGGGCTACACAGATACGCAGTATTTT. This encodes CSAIKGYTDTQYF.

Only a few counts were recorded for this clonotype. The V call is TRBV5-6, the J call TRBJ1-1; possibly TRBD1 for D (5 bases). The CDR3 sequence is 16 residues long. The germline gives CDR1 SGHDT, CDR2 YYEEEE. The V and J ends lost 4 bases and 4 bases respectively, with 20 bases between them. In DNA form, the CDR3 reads TGTGCCAGCAGCCCGGGACGCAGGCACATGGTCACTGAAGCTTTCTTT. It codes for CASSPGRRHMVTEAFF.

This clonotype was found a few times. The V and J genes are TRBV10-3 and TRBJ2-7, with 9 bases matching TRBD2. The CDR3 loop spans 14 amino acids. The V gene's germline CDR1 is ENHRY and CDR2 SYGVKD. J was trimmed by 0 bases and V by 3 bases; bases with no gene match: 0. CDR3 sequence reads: CAISELAGSYEQYF. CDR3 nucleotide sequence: TGTGCCATCAGTGAACTAGCGGGCTCCTACGAGCAGTACTTC.

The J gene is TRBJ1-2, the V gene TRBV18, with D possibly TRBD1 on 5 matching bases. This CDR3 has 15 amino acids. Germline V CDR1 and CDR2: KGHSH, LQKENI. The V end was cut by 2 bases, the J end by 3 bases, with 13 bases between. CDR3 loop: CASSPMIQDYYGYTF. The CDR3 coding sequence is TGTGCCAGCTCACCAATGATACAGGACTACTATGGCTACACCTTC.

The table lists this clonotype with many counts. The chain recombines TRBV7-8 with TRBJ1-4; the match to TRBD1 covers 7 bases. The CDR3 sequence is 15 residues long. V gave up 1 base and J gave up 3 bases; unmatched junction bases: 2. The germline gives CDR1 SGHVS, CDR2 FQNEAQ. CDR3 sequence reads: CASSLEQGSNEKLFF. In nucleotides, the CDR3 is TGTGCCAGCAGCTTAGAACAGGGGTCTAATGAAAAACTGTTTTTT.

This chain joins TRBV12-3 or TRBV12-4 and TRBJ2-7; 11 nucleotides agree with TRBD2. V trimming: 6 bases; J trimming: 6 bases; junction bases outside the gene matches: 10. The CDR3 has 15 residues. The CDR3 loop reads CASRPGLAGIGEQYF. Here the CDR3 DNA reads TGTGCCAGCAGACCCGGACTAGCGGGCATAGGCGAGCAGTACTTC.

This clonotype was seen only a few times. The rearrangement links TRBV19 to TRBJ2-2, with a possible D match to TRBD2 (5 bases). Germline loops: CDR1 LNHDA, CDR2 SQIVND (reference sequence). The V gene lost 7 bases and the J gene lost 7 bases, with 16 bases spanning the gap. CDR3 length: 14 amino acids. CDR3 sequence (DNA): TGTGCCAGTACCCCCCTACTAGTCAGCGGGGAGCTGTTTTTT. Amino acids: CASTPLLVSGELFF.

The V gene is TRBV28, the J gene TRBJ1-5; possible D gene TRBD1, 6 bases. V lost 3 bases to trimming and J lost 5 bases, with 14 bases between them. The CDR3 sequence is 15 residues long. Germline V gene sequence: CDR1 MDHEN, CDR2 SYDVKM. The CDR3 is CASSLPETGYQPQHF. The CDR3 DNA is TGTGCCAGCAGTTTGCCTGAGACAGGTTATCAGCCCCAGCATTTT.

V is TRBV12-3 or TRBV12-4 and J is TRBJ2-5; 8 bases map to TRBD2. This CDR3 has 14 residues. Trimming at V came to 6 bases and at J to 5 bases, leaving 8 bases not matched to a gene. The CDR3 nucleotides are TGTGCCAGCAGCCCGGGACTAGTTGGTGAGACCCAGTACTTC. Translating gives CASSPGLVGETQYF.

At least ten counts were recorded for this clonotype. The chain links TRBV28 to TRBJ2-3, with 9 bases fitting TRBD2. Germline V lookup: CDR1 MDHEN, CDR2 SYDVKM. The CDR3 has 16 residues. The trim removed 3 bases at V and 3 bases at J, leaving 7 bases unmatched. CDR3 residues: CASSLSRSGSTDTQYF. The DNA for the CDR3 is TGTGCCAGCAGTTTGTCGCGTAGCGGGAGTACAGATACGCAGTATTTT.

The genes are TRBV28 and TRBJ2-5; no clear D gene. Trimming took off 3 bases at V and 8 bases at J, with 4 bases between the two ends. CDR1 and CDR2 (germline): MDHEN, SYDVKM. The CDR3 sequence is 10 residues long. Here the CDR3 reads CASSFPTQYF. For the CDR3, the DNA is TGTGCCAGCAGTTTCCCTACCCAGTACTTC.

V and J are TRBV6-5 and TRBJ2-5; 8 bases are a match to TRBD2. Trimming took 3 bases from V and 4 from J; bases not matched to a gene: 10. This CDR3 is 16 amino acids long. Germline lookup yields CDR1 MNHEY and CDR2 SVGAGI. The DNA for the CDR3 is TGTGCCAGCAGTTATTCTCCAGCGGGGGCCAGAGAGACCCAGTACTTC. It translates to CASSYSPAGARETQYF.

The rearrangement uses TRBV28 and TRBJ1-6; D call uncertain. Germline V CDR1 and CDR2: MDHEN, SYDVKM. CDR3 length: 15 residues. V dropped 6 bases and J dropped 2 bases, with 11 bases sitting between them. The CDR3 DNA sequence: TGTGCCAGCAGCCTACCCAGCCCCTATAATTCACCCCTCCACTTT. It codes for CASSLPSPYNSPLHF.